A selection of T cell receptor beta chains follows, all from one sample in a study of T-cell memory formation after mild COVID-19. TCRdb ran MiXCR on the 5' RACE reads and lists one entry per CDR3 protein. Among 80,000 to 130,000 distinct CDR3 sequences, roughly 10% were seen once, and the ten largest hold roughly two fifths. Sequencing input: PBMCs or a T cell subset sorted from them (not recorded which). The receptors derive from a young man who had mild COVID-19 (a few samples of this study predate the infection). Cell type and time point are not known. CDR3s include the opening cysteine and the closing phenylalanine or tryptophan. D genes are given only for firm matches.

D,V,CDR3
TRBD1,TRBV5-5,CASSNSGTGRNQPQHF
TRBD2,TRBV5-6,CASSISGGYNEQFF
.,TRBV12-3/TRBV12-4,CASSSGAGSFTDTQYF
.,TRBV5-1,CASSLEFGEAYGYTF
.,TRBV4-2,CASSREGGLEPYEQYF
TRBD2,TRBV4-3,CASSQDRGTSLVNEQFF
.,TRBV20-1,CSAREVIGGTQPQHF
.,TRBV7-9,CASSPNSENTQYF
.,TRBV11-2,CASSSFGRLDTQYF
TRBD1,TRBV6-5,CATTPRGGRTDTQYF
TRBD2,TRBV7-6,CASSETLLAGPSEPYNEQFF
.,TRBV6-6,CASSYGPGNQPQHF
TRBD2,TRBV7-9,CASSSAGTRETQYF
.,TRBV27,CASSRLTGISYEQYF
.,TRBV11-1,CASSPPLAGVNTEAFF
TRBD1,TRBV5-1,CASSLAGGWNEQFF
.,TRBV6-4,CASSYRGGTGELFF
.,TRBV28,CASSLALFNQPQHF
.,TRBV20-1,CSARAPQLNYGYTF
.,TRBV7-9,CASSLGTQYF
.,TRBV9,CASSVGLAGHEQFF
.,TRBV7-9,CASSLGKSEQYF
.,TRBV4-1,CASTIVRVGATEAFF
.,TRBV7-9,CASTHPAGEAFF
TRBD1,TRBV5-1,CASSLFQGVYNEQFF
.,TRBV11-2,CASSQSSDRIQETQYF
TRBD1,TRBV7-9,CASSKTGGPSSYEQYF
.,TRBV6-2/TRBV6-3,CASTHVEGFNEKLFF
.,TRBV4-1,CASSGGPIEETQYF
.,TRBV3-1,CASSQDQPVAYTGELFF
.,TRBV11-3,CASSSLPGPDTGELFF
TRBD2,TRBV9,CASSVGTSGDIRETQYF
TRBD1,TRBV3-1,CASSLVVGQGSYGYTF
.,TRBV7-6,CASSLAPSSEAFF
TRBD1,TRBV18,CASSPRQGATGELFF
TRBD2,TRBV4-3,CASSQDSSSGGQETQYF
TRBD1,TRBV18,CASSLDRGHDGYTF
TRBD1,TRBV5-1,CASSQGQGVVEQYF
.,TRBV4-3,CASSHNSAYNSPLHF
.,TRBV12-2,CASRFRGQGDGYTF
.,TRBV4-1,CASSQEVVGQWSTGYTF
TRBD2,TRBV11-2,CASSLGTTSGTQETQYF
.,TRBV27,CASSLLTSTNTGELFF
.,TRBV6-2/TRBV6-3,CASSYNRDNTGELFF
TRBD1,TRBV7-6,CASSSGAGGRKKVDEQYF
.,TRBV7-9,CASSSNRDVGYGYTF
TRBD1,TRBV19,CASTGRTGANTEAFF
.,TRBV6-5,CASSYSLGEQYF
TRBD1,TRBV10-3,CAISEIRQGAYNEQFF
.,TRBV7-3,CASSGIGGADTQYF
TRBD1,TRBV30,CAWSVVGTDGYTF
TRBD2,TRBV5-1,CASSFELAGAETQYF
TRBD1,TRBV5-1,CASSSGQGMGSYEQYF
.,TRBV29-1,CSVRPLTSTPGETQYF
.,TRBV9,CASSVNHGGFDIQYF
.,TRBV20-1,CSAPHGTGNQPQHF
.,TRBV7-2,CASTTPTPYEQYF